The entry that follows covers one T cell receptor beta chain sequence. Its antigen is unknown. The planned depth of sequencing spanned 1 in 200,000 to 1 in 1 million T cells. Some clones are missing from TCRdb's copy, which holds only in-frame ones; the method was immunoSEQ multiplex PCR. Of more than 60,000 clones in the sample, around four fifths were seen once. This sample stems from a study of cytotoxic CD8 clonotypes in ibrutinib-treated CLL. The wider study: 24 partial and 2 complete responses; at median roughly 6 years, roughly 15 remitted, roughly 12 progressed.

The CDR3 has 14 amino acids. Germline V gene data show CDR1 as SNHLY and CDR2 as FYNNEI. Trimming shortened V by 4 bases and J by 0 bases, and 10 bases separated the two germline ends. Overall study results and limits: Sustained-remission and progressing patients were not sampled at matched times.

The clonotype originates from a human donor with chronic lymphocytic leukemia. This rearrangement joins TRBV2 to TRBJ2-7; D is unresolved. The input for sequencing was PBMCs, taken after 24 months of ibrutinib treatment. For the CDR3, the DNA is TGTGCCAGCAGTGGGAAGGCGACCTCCTACGAGCAGTACTTC. It is translated as CASSGKATSYEQYF.